This T cell receptor beta chain was captured by sequencing in a study of control samples from healthy donors and cancer patients. Using immunoSEQ multiplex PCR, the repertoire was profiled, and TCRdb retains in-frame clones only, with some absent. The repertoire holds some 150,000 clones, with around 94% as singletons. The CDR3 loop spans 13 amino acids. The germline gives CDR1 SGHRS, CDR2 YFSETQ. Trimming cost V 0 bases and J 7 bases, with 11 bases left between them. The chain couples TRBV5-1 to TRBJ2-7; weak D call: TRBD1 (5 bases). The sequenced sample was PBMCs. The receptor was isolated from a man aged 55 to 70 with colorectal cancer. In DNA form, the CDR3 reads TGCGCCAGCAGCTTGGATAGGGGTGGTGAGCAGTACTTC. Amino acid sequence: CASSLDRGGEQYF.